A selection of T cell receptor beta chains follows, all from one sample in a study of blood T cell repertoires in COVID-19. Generated by immunoSEQ multiplex PCR, the TCRdb table keeps only in-frame clones and is missing some. The sample has roughly 150,000 clones; approximately 80% are singletons. Sequenced sample: peripheral blood. The origin of the receptors is a woman older than 75 with acute or convalescent COVID-19. Both conserved end residues are part of each CDR3. The D gene is left open where the match is weak. Size values are once, few and many counts, or a class for expanded clones, and some rows have none.

>NA|TRBJ1-3|TRBV5-1|NA|15
TGCGCCAGCAGCTTGGCCGCCAGTCCTGGAAACACCATATATTTT
CASSLAASPGNTIYF
>NA|TRBJ2-7|TRBV2|TRBD2|14
TGTGCCAGCAGTTGGACTAGCGGGACGGGGGAGCAGTACTTC
CASSWTSGTGEQYF
>NA|TRBJ1-2|TRBV20-1|NA|14
TGCAGTGCTAGTACCCCCCCGGGGAACTATGGCTACACCTTC
CSASTPPGNYGYTF
>once|TRBJ1-6|TRBV20-1|NA|14
TGCAGTGCTAGTGACGCGCAGGGTAATTCACCCCTCCACTTT
CSASDAQGNSPLHF
>NA|TRBJ1-4|TRBV19|NA|14
TGTGCCACACAGGGTTTGGAAACTAATGAAAAACTGTTTTTT
CATQGLETNEKLFF
>few|TRBJ1-3|TRBV28|NA|15
TGTGCCAGCAGTTTCTTAGCTAGGGGGAGAAACACCATATATTTT
CASSFLARGRNTIYF
>NA|TRBJ2-3|TRBV5-1|TRBD1|14
TGCGCCAGCAGGGGACAGATCAGCACAGATACGCAGTATTTT
CASRGQISTDTQYF
>once|TRBJ2-5|TRBV4-2|NA|15
TGTGCCAGCAGCCAAGGGGGGCGCCTCCAAGAGACCCAGTACTTC
CASSQGGRLQETQYF
>NA|TRBJ2-1|TRBV6-5|TRBD1|15
TGTGCCAGTCTTCCGGGACAGGGGGCGCGGAATGAGCAGTTCTTC
CASLPGQGARNEQFF
>few|TRBJ1-2|TRBV19|TRBD1|14
TGTGCCAGTAGGACTCTGGACAGGGCTGGGGGCTACACCTTC
CASRTLDRAGGYTF
>NA|TRBJ1-1|TRBV5-1|TRBD1|15
TGCGCCAGCCGTGGGGGGACAGGGATGAACACTGAAGCTTTCTTT
CASRGGTGMNTEAFF
>NA|TRBJ1-1|TRBV12-3/TRBV12-4|NA|13
TGTGCCAGCAGTTTAGGAGGGGGGGCTGAAGCTTTCTTT
CASSLGGGAEAFF
>NA|TRBJ2-1|TRBV5-1|NA|13
TGCGCCAGCAGCTTGTCAGGGTTGAATGAGCAGTTCTTC
CASSLSGLNEQFF
>NA|TRBJ2-3|TRBV2|NA|15
TGTGCCAGCAGTAATCAGCAGGGGCTGGCAGATACGCAGTATTTT
CASSNQQGLADTQYF
>NA|TRBJ1-2|TRBV5-1|NA|13
TGCGCCAGCAGCTTGGACAGAGCGGAGGGCTACACCTTC
CASSLDRAEGYTF
>NA|TRBJ2-1|TRBV5-1|TRBD1|15
TGCGCCAGCAGCATATCCGGGACAGCCTACAATGAGCAGTTCTTC
CASSISGTAYNEQFF
>few|TRBJ1-5|TRBV19|TRBD1|15
TGTGCCAGTAGCCCCGCGACAGGGTATAATCAGCCCCAGCATTTT
CASSPATGYNQPQHF
>NA|TRBJ2-7|TRBV7-2|NA|14
TGTGCCAGCAGCCGGGACAATCCGGCCTACGAGCAGTACTTC
CASSRDNPAYEQYF
>few|TRBJ2-7|TRBV5-1|TRBD1|15
TGCGCCAGCAGCCCGATCGGGACAGGGGGCACCCAGAAGTACTTC
CASSPIGTGGTQKYF
>NA|TRBJ1-6|TRBV27|TRBD1|17
TGTGCCAGCAGCTATCTCGGGACAGGCGGTAATAATTCACCCCTCCACTTT
CASSYLGTGGNNSPLHF
>NA|TRBJ1-1|TRBV13|NA|14
TGTGCCAGCAGCTCCTTAACACGGAACACTGAAGCTTTCTTT
CASSSLTRNTEAFF
>few|TRBJ2-5|TRBV4-1|NA|16
TGCGCCAGCAGCCACCCCCCGGCTAGCGTCTTAGAGACCCAGTACTTC
CASSHPPASVLETQYF
>NA|TRBJ1-1|TRBV18|NA|15
TGTGCCAGCTCACCACTCGTAACAGCGGACACTGAAGCTTTCTTT
CASSPLVTADTEAFF
>NA|TRBJ2-7|TRBV15|NA|14
TGTGCCACCAGCAGAGACAGGGCAAGGTACGAGCAGTACTTC
CATSRDRARYEQYF
>NA|TRBJ2-2|TRBV19|NA|15
TGTGCCAGTAGACGAGACAGGCCGAACACCGGGGAGCTGTTTTTT
CASRRDRPNTGELFF
>NA|TRBJ1-4|TRBV9|NA|15
TGTGCCAGCAGCGTACCCGGGGCAGGGGCTGAAAAACTGTTTTTT
CASSVPGAGAEKLFF
>once|TRBJ1-4|TRBV28|NA|13
TGTGCCAGCAGTAAACAGGGCAGGGAAAAACTGTTTTTT
CASSKQGREKLFF
>NA|TRBJ2-5|TRBV5-6|NA|12
TGTGCCAGCAGCAGGGGAAGCGAGACCCAGTACTTC
CASSRGSETQYF
>NA|TRBJ2-1|TRBV5-1|NA|15
TGCGCCAGCAGCTCCCGGGGGGCCTCCTACAATGAGCAGTTCTTC
CASSSRGASYNEQFF
>NA|TRBJ1-1|TRBV4-2|TRBD1|15
TGTGCCAGCAGCCAGGCAACAGGGGTAAAAACTGAAGCTTTCTTT
CASSQATGVKTEAFF
>NA|TRBJ1-5|TRBV19|NA|16
TGTGCCAGTAGTACCCAGGGTGGGTATAGCAATCAGCCCCAGCATTTT
CASSTQGGYSNQPQHF
>NA|TRBJ1-2|TRBV28|NA|17
TGTGCCAGCAGTTCTTCACCCAGACGGGTCAATCTCTATGGCTACACCTTC
CASSSSPRRVNLYGYTF
>NA|TRBJ1-2|TRBV30|NA|13
TGTGCCTGGAGTACAGATCTTACTTATGGCTACACCTTC
CAWSTDLTYGYTF
>NA|TRBJ1-4|TRBV5-5|NA|17
TGTGCCAGCAGCCCAGGGCCCTACCGGGCAACTAATGAAAAACTGTTTTTT
CASSPGPYRATNEKLFF
>NA|TRBJ2-1|TRBV4-1|TRBD2|17
TGCGCCAGCAGCCAAGGAACGTGGAGCGGGAGGGGGAATGAGCAGTTCTTC
CASSQGTWSGRGNEQFF
>NA|TRBJ1-2|TRBV28|NA|14
TGTGCCAGCAGTTTAATTAGGGGTAACTATGGCTACACCTTC
CASSLIRGNYGYTF
>NA|TRBJ1-4|TRBV5-6|TRBD1|17
TGTGCCAGCAGCTTGTCCAGGACAGGGGCTGTTAATGAAAAACTGTTTTTT
CASSLSRTGAVNEKLFF